These T cell receptor beta chains were read from a single sample in a study of OX40 agonist ivuxolimab in advanced cancers. TCRdb keeps only in-frame clones here, not all; method: immunoSEQ multiplex PCR. The sample consists of 60,000 to 75,000 clones, about 83% of them appearing once. Material: CD4+ or CD8+ T cells sorted from blood, obtained in a trial of the OX40 agonist ivuxolimab. The receptors were sampled from an adult with an advanced solid tumor such as melanoma, head and neck, liver or kidney cancer. The CDR3 runs from the conserved cysteine through the conserved F or W. A D gene is named only where the DNA matches it firmly. A clone size is listed for some rows: how often the clone was seen (once, few, many), or a class if it is expanded.

clone size,J gene,D gene,V gene,CDR3 protein,CDR3 DNA
NA,TRBJ2-7,NA,TRBV5-1,CASYLGGSSYEQYF,TGCGCCAGCTACTTGGGGGGTAGCTCCTACGAGCAGTACTTC
few,TRBJ1-1,NA,TRBV4-1,CASSQEGAWGTEAFF,TGCGCCAGCAGCCAAGAGGGGGCCTGGGGGACTGAAGCTTTCTTT
few,TRBJ2-7,TRBD1,TRBV5-5,CASSLMGQGAVEQYF,TGTGCCAGCAGCTTGATGGGACAGGGGGCGGTCGAGCAGTACTTC
NA,TRBJ1-2,TRBD1,TRBV7-6,CASSLDGTGGPSAGYTF,TGTGCCAGCAGCTTAGATGGGACAGGGGGCCCCTCGGCGGGCTACACCTTC
NA,TRBJ2-3,TRBD1,TRBV10-2,CASSEFGTGSTDTQYF,TGCGCCAGCAGTGAGTTCGGGACAGGGTCGACAGATACGCAGTATTTT
NA,TRBJ1-4,NA,TRBV4-2,CASSQVSGTSTKLFF,TGTGCCAGCAGCCAAGTTTCAGGGACATCAACAAAACTGTTTTTT
NA,TRBJ2-7,NA,TRBV11-2,CASSLMWGPSYEQYF,TGTGCCAGCAGCTTAATGTGGGGCCCATCCTACGAGCAGTACTTC
NA,TRBJ1-5,NA,TRBV19,CASTARQINQPQHF,TGTGCCAGTACGGCCAGACAGATAAATCAGCCCCAGCATTTT
NA,TRBJ2-1,NA,TRBV19,CASSTQGRYNEQFF,TGTGCCAGTAGTACCCAAGGACGGTACAATGAGCAGTTCTTC
NA,TRBJ2-2,TRBD1,TRBV13,CASSSTGQANTGELFF,TGTGCCAGCAGCTCGACGGGACAGGCAAACACCGGGGAGCTGTTTTTT
NA,TRBJ2-1,TRBD1,TRBV5-1,CASSPRQGGDEQFF,TGCGCCAGCAGCCCAAGACAGGGGGGGGATGAGCAGTTCTTC
NA,TRBJ2-2,NA,TRBV5-1,CASSNRVGVTGELFF,TGCGCCAGCAGCAACAGGGTTGGGGTGACCGGGGAGCTGTTTTTT
NA,TRBJ1-5,NA,TRBV5-6,CASSLPNQPQHF,TGTGCCAGCAGCTTACCTAATCAGCCCCAGCATTTT
NA,TRBJ2-5,NA,TRBV5-4,CASSLAGGYEETQYF,TGTGCCAGCAGCTTGGCCGGTGGGTACGAAGAGACCCAGTACTTC
NA,TRBJ2-3,NA,TRBV6-1,CASSDGVASDTQYF,TGTGCCAGCAGTGACGGAGTAGCGTCAGATACGCAGTATTTT
NA,TRBJ1-4,NA,TRBV7-9,CASSPSGRVEKLFF,TGTGCCAGCAGCCCCAGCGGGCGGGTTGAAAAACTGTTTTTT
NA,TRBJ2-7,NA,TRBV30,CAWGGWGPQRTYEQYF,TGTGCCTGGGGTGGGTGGGGGCCCCAAAGGACCTACGAGCAGTACTTC
NA,TRBJ1-6,NA,TRBV2,CASSAVQGSNSPLHF,TGTGCCAGCAGTGCCGTACAGGGATCGAATTCACCCCTCCACTTT
NA,TRBJ2-2,TRBD1,TRBV27,CASRPNRGLPNSGELFF,TGTGCCAGCAGACCAAACAGGGGGCTCCCAAACTCCGGGGAGCTGTTTTTT
NA,TRBJ2-3,NA,TRBV19,CASKRGPQPDTQYF,TGTGCCAGTAAGCGCGGGCCCCAGCCAGATACGCAGTATTTT
NA,TRBJ2-5,NA,TRBV7-9,CASSLGELYQETQYF,TGTGCCAGCAGCTTAGGTGAACTGTACCAAGAGACCCAGTACTTC
NA,TRBJ2-4,NA,TRBV2,CASTEGRNINIQYF,TGTGCCAGCACTGAGGGGAGGAATATCAACATTCAGTACTTC
NA,TRBJ1-1,TRBD1,TRBV13,CASSLEGQGLPQAHEAFF,TGTGCCAGCAGCTTAGAGGGACAGGGCCTACCACAGGCTCATGAAGCTTTCTTT
few,TRBJ2-2,TRBD1,TRBV6-6,CASSPPGGRPGELFF,TGTGCCAGCAGCCCCCCAGGGGGAAGGCCCGGGGAGCTGTTTTTT
NA,TRBJ1-2,NA,TRBV10-2,CASSESVDALGLGYTF,TGCGCCAGCAGTGAGAGCGTAGACGCATTGGGCCTCGGGTACACCTTC
NA,TRBJ1-2,NA,TRBV19,CASSKGPTGPSSRGYTF,TGTGCCAGTAGTAAGGGACCTACAGGCCCTTCATCGAGGGGCTACACCTTC
few,TRBJ2-7,TRBD1,TRBV27,CASSLLGQVYEQYF,TGTGCCAGCAGTTTACTTGGACAGGTCTACGAGCAGTACTTC
NA,TRBJ2-3,NA,TRBV6-1,CASRGGLGTDTQYF,TGTGCCAGCAGGGGGGGGCTGGGCACAGATACGCAGTATTTT
once,TRBJ2-3,TRBD2,TRBV5-1,CASSLAVLAGGTSTDTQYF,TGCGCCAGCAGCTTGGCCGTACTAGCGGGGGGAACTAGCACAGATACGCAGTATTTT
NA,TRBJ2-7,TRBD1,TRBV28,CASSSYRDRGFYEQYF,TGTGCCAGCAGTTCTTACCGGGACAGGGGTTTCTACGAGCAGTACTTC
NA,TRBJ1-1,TRBD1,TRBV5-1,CASSGTTGGYGNTEAFF,TGCGCCAGCAGCGGGACGACAGGGGGCTATGGGAACACTGAAGCTTTCTTT
NA,TRBJ1-3,NA,TRBV18,CTSSYILNTIYF,TGTACCAGCTCGTATATACTAAACACCATATATTTT
NA,TRBJ1-2,NA,TRBV5-6,CASSLFDGRSNYGYTF,TGTGCCAGCAGCTTATTCGACGGCCGCAGTAACTATGGCTACACCTTC
NA,TRBJ2-7,NA,TRBV5-5,CASSIRVEQYF,TGTGCCAGCAGCATCAGGGTCGAGCAGTACTTC
NA,TRBJ2-1,NA,TRBV4-2,CASSRLADYNEQFF,TGTGCCAGCAGCCGCCTGGCAGACTACAATGAGCAGTTCTTC
few,TRBJ2-1,NA,TRBV6-4,CASSPGAGFPREQFF,TGTGCCAGCAGCCCAGGTGCGGGGTTTCCTCGGGAGCAGTTCTTC
NA,TRBJ2-5,TRBD2,TRBV2,CASNFAGGTQYF,TGTGCCAGCAACTTTGCGGGGGGGACCCAGTACTTC
NA,TRBJ1-1,TRBD1,TRBV6-5,CASSYGQGNTEAFF,TGTGCCAGCAGCTACGGACAGGGTAACACTGAAGCTTTCTTT
NA,TRBJ2-1,NA,TRBV2,CASRDGKSSYNEQFF,TGTGCCAGCAGGGACGGGAAAAGCTCCTACAATGAGCAGTTCTTC
NA,TRBJ1-2,TRBD1,TRBV29-1,CSVGAGGGYTF,TGCAGCGTTGGGGCAGGGGGTGGCTACACCTTC
NA,TRBJ1-4,TRBD1,TRBV30,CAWSAGTGNVEKLFF,TGTGCCTGGAGTGCCGGGACAGGGAATGTGGAAAAACTGTTTTTT
few,TRBJ1-5,NA,TRBV19,CASSWDTPKPQHF,TGTGCCAGTAGTTGGGACACCCCCAAGCCCCAGCATTTT
NA,TRBJ2-6,TRBD1,TRBV7-2,CASSFGTGGGGSGANVLTF,TGTGCCAGCAGCTTTGGGACAGGGGGCGGGGGCTCTGGGGCCAACGTCCTGACTTTC
NA,TRBJ2-3,TRBD2,TRBV5-1,CASSLVLAADTQYF,TGCGCCAGCAGCTTGGTACTAGCGGCAGATACGCAGTATTTT
NA,TRBJ2-1,NA,TRBV18,CASSRIDETNNEQFF,TGTGCCAGCTCACGGATCGATGAAACTAACAATGAGCAGTTCTTC
few,TRBJ1-3,NA,TRBV19,CASSPRTAHSGNTIYF,TGTGCCAGTAGTCCACGGACGGCGCACTCTGGAAACACCATATATTTT
NA,TRBJ2-3,NA,TRBV7-7,CASSSGIGTDTQYF,TGTGCCAGCAGCTCAGGGATAGGCACAGATACGCAGTATTTT
NA,TRBJ2-5,TRBD2,TRBV6-4,CASSPTGGSETQYF,TGTGCCAGCAGTCCTACGGGGGGGTCGGAGACCCAGTACTTC
NA,TRBJ2-1,NA,TRBV30,CAWSVGALGSYNEQFF,TGTGCCTGGAGTGTAGGGGCCCTAGGGTCCTACAATGAGCAGTTCTTC
NA,TRBJ1-3,TRBD1,TRBV19,CASSIGATGAGNTIYF,TGTGCCAGTAGTATTGGGGCGACAGGGGCTGGAAACACCATATATTTT
NA,TRBJ1-4,NA,TRBV10-3,CAISAGGANEKLFF,TGTGCCATCAGTGCCGGAGGGGCTAATGAAAAACTGTTTTTT
NA,TRBJ2-3,NA,TRBV7-6,CASSLAAGDTDTQYF,TGTGCCAGCAGCTTGGCGGCAGGGGACACAGATACGCAGTATTTT
NA,TRBJ1-6,TRBD1,TRBV2,CASRDEQGGVSPLHF,TGTGCCAGCAGGGACGAACAGGGGGGTGTCTCACCCCTCCACTTT
NA,TRBJ1-5,NA,TRBV14,CASSQVGRGGQPQHF,TGTGCCAGCAGCCAAGTTGGAAGGGGCGGTCAGCCCCAGCATTTT
NA,TRBJ2-3,NA,TRBV12-5,CASGTGHTDTQYF,TGTGCTAGTGGGACCGGGCATACAGATACGCAGTATTTT
NA,TRBJ1-5,TRBD1,TRBV2,CASRDRTGGTNQPQHF,TGTGCCAGCAGAGACCGGACAGGGGGGACCAATCAGCCCCAGCATTTT
NA,TRBJ1-2,TRBD1,TRBV2,CASSEARGRVAGGYTF,TGTGCCAGCAGTGAAGCGAGGGGGCGGGTCGCGGGGGGCTACACCTTC
medium-sized,TRBJ1-1,NA,TRBV28,CASKGANTEAFF,TGTGCCAGCAAGGGCGCGAACACTGAAGCTTTCTTT
NA,TRBJ1-6,NA,TRBV5-1,CASSLGLDTSSYNSPLHF,TGCGCCAGCAGCTTGGGTCTTGACACATCCTCCTATAATTCACCCCTCCACTTT